The present T cell receptor (beta chain) was sequenced within a study of blood T cell repertoires in COVID-19. At the level of the study: Italy, Spain and the United States were the sources of the convalescent and acute COVID-19 samples. PBMCs, B-cell-depleted T cells, or T cells were the source of the cDNA or gDNA that made up the material.

This clone is a singleton in its sample. Unmatched junction bases numbered 11, after V lost 5 bases and J lost 6 bases. The CDR3 extends over 16 amino acids. From germline, CDR1 is SGHTA and CDR2 FQGTGA. Original processing methods: From reference gene primer amplification, estimates of nucleated cell counts were derived. This table comes from immunoSEQ multiplex PCR, and its TCRdb copy is limited to in-frame clones, with some not included. The V and J calls and clone size are taken from that table; D and trimming were inferred from the DNA. The sample has 96,000 or so clones, around nine tenths seen once.

This TCR came from an elderly woman with acute or convalescent COVID-19. The material sequenced was peripheral blood. The chain carries TRBV7-3 and TRBJ2-3, with 10 positions matching TRBD2. The CDR3 coding sequence is TGTGCCAGCAGCCCACAGCGGGAGGGCCTGGGTGATACGCAGTATTTT. Amino acid sequence: CASSPQREGLGDTQYF.